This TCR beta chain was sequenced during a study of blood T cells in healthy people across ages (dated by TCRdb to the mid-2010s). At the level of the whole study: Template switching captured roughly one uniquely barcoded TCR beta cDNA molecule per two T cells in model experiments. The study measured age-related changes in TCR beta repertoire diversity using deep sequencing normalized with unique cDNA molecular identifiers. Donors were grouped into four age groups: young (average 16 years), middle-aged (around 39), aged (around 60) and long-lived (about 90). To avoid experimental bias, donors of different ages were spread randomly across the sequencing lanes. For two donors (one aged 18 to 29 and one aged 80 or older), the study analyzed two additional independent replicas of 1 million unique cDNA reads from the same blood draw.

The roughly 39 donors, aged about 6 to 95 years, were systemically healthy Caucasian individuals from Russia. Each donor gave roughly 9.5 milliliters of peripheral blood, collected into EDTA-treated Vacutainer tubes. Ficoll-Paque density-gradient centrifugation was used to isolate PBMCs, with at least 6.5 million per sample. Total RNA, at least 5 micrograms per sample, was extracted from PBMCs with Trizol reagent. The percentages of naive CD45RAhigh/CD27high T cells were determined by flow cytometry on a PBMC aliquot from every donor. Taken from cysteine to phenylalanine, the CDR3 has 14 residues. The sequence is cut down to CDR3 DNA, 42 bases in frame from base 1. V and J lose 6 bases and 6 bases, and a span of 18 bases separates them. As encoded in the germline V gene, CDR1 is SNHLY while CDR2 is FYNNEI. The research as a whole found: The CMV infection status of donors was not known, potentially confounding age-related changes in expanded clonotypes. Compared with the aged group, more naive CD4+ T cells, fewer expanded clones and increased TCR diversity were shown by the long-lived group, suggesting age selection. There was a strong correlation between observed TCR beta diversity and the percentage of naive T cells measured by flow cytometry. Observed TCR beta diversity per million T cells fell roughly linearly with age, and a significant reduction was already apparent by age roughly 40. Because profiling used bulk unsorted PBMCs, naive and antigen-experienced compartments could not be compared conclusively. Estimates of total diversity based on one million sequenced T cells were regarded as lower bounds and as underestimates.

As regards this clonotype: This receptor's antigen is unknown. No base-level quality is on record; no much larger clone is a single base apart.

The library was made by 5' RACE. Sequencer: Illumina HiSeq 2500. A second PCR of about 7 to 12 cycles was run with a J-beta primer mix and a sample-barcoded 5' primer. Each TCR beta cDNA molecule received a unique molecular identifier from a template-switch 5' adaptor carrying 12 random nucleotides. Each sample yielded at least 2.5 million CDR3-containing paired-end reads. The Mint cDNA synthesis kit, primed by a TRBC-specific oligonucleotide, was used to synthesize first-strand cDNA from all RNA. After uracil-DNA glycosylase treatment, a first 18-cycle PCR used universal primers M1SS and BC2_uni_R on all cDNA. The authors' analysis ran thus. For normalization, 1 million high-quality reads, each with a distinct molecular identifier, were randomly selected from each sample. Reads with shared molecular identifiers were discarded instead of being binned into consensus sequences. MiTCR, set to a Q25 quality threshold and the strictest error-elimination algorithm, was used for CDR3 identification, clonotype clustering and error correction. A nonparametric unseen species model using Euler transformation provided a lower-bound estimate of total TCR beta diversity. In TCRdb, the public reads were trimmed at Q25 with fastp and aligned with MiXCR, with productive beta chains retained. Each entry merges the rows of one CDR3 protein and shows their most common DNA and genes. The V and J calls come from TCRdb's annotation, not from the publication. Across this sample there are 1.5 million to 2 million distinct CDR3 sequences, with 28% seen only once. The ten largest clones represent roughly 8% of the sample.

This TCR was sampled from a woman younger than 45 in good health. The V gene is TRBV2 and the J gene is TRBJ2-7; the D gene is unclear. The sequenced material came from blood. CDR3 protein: CASSLGQKVSEQYF. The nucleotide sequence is TGTGCCAGCAGCCTCGGCCAAAAGGTATCCGAGCAGTACTTC.